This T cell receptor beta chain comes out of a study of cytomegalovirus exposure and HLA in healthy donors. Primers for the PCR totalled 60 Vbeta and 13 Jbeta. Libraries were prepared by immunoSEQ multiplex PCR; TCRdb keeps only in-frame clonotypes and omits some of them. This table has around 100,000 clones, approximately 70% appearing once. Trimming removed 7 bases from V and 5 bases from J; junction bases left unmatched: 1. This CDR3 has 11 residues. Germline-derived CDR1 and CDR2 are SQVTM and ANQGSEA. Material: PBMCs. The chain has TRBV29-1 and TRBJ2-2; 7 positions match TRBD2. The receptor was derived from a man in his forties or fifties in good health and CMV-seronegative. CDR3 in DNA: TGCAGCGGGGGGGGGACCGGGGAGCTGTTTTTT. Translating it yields CSGGGTGELFF.